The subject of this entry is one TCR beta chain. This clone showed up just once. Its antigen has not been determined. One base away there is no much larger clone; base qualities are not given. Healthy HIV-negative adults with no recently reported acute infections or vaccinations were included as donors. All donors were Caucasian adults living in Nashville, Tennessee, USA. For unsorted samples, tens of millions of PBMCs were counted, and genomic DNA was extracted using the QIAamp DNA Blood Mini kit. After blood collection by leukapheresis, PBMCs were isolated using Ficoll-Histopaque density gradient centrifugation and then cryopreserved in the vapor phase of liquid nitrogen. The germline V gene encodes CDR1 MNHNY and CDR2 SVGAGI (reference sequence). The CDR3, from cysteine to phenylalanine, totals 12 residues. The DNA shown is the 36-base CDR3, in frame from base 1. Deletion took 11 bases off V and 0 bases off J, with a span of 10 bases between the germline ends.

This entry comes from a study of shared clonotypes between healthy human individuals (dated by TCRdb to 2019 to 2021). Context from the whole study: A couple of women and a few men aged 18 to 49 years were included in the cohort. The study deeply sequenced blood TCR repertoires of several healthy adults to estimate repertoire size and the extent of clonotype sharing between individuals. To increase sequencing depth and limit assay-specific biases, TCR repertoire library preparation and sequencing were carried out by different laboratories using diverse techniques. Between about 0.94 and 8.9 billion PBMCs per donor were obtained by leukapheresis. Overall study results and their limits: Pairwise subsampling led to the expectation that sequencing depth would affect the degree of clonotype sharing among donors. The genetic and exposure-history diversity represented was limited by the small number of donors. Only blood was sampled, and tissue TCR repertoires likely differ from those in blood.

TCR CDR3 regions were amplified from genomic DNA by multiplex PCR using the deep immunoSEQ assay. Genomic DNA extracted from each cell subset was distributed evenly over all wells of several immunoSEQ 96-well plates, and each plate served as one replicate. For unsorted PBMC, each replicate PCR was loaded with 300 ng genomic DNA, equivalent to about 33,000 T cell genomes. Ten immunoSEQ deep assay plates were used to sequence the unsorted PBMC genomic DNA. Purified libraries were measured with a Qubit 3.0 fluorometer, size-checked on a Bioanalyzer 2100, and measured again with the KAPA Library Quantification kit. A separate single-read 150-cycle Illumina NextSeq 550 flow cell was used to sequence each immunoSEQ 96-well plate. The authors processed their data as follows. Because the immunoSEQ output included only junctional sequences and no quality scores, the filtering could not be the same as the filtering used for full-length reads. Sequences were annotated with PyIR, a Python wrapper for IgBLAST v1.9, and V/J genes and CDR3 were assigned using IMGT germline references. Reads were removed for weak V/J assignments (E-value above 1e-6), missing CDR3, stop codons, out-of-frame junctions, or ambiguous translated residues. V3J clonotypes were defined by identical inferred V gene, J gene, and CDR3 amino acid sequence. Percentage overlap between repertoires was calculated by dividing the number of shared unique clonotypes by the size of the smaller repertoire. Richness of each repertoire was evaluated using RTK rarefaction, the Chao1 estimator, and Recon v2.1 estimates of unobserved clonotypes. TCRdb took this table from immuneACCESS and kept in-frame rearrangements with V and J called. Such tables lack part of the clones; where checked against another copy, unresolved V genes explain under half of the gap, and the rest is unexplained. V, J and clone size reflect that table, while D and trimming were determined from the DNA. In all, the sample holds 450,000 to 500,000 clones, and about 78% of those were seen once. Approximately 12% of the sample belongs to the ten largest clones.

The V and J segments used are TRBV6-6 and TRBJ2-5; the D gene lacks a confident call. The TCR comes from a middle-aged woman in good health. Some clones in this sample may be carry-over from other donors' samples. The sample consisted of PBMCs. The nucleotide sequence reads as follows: TGTGCCGCTGGGTCGTACCAAGAGACCCAGTACTTC. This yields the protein CAAGSYQETQYF.